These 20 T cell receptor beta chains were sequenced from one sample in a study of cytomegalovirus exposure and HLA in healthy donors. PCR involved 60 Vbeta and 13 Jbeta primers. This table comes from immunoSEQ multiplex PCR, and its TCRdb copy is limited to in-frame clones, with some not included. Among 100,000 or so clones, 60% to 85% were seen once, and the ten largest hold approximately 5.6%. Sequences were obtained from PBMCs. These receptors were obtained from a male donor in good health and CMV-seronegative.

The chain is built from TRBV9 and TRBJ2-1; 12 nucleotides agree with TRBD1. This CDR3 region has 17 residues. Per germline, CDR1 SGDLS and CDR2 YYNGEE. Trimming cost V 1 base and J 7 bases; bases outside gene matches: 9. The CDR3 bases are TGTGCCAGCAGCGTATGGGCGGGGGGACAGGGGGCAAATGAGCAGTTCTTC. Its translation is CASSVWAGGQGANEQFF. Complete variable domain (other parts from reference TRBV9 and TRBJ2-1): DSGVTQTPKHLITATGQRVTLRCSPRSGDLSVYWYQQSLDQGLQFLIQYYNGEERAKGNILERFSAQQFPDLHSELNLSSLELGDSALYFCASSVWAGGQGANEQFFGPGTRLTVL.

CDR3 in amino acids: CASSIDRGRARNEQFF. For the CDR3, the DNA is TGTGCCAGTAGTATAGATCGCGGGAGGGCCCGTAATGAGCAGTTCTTC. V is TRBV19 and J is TRBJ2-1, with 9 bases that match TRBD2. CDR3 length equals 16 residues. The V segment lost 0 bases and the J segment 7 bases; nucleotides outside the gene matches: 7. Germline-derived CDR1 and CDR2 are LNHDA and SQIVND (reference sequence).

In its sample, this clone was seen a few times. The CDR3, as DNA: TGTGCCAGCAGCTTAGCGTTGCGGGCCTCCTACAATGAGCAGTTCTTC. Its translation: CASSLALRASYNEQFF. The chain carries TRBV7-7 and TRBJ2-1; maybe TRBD2 (5 bases). Germline CDR1 and CDR2: SSHAT and FNYEAQ (reference sequence). The CDR3 loop spans 16 amino acids. Trimming removed 0 bases at V and 0 bases at J, with 9 bases between.

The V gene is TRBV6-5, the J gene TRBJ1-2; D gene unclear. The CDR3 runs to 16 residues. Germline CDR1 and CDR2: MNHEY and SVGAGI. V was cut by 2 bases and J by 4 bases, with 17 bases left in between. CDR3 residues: CASSYGEAWAVYGYTF. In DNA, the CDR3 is TGTGCCAGCAGTTACGGGGAGGCTTGGGCAGTCTATGGCTACACCTTC.

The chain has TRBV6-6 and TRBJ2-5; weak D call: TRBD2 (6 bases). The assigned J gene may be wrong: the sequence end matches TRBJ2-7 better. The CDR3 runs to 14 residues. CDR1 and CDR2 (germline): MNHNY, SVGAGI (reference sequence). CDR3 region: CASSYSGTFYEQYF. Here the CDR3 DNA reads TGTGCCAGCAGTTACTCCGGGACTTTCTACGAGCAGTACTTC.

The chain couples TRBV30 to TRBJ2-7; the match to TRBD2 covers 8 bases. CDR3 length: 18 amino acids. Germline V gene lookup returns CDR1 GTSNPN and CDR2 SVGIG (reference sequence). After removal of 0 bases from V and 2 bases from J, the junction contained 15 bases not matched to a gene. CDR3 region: CAWSVPSSGGRFAYEQYF. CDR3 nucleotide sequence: TGTGCCTGGAGTGTACCTTCCTCGGGGGGGCGTTTTGCCTACGAGCAGTACTTC.

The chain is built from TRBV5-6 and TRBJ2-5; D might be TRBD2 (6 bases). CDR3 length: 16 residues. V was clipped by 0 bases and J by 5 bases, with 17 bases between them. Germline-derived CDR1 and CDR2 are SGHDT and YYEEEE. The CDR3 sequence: CASSLEGRGFEETQYF. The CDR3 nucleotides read TGTGCCAGCAGCTTGGAGGGTCGGGGGTTTGAGGAGACCCAGTACTTC.

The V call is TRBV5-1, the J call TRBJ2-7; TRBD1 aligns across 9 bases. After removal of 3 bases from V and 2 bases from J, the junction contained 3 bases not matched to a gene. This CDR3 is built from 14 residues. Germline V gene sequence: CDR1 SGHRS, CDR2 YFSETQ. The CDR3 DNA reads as TGCGCCAGCAGCTCGGGACAGGGACCCTACGAGCAGTACTTC. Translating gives CASSSGQGPYEQYF.

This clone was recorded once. CDR3: CASSQEDRGGIDTQYF. DNA of the CDR3: TGCGCCAGCAGCCAAGAGGACAGGGGGGGAATAGATACGCAGTATTTT. This rearrangement joins TRBV4-1 to TRBJ2-3; 10 positions match TRBD1. Germline V gene data show CDR1 as MGHRA and CDR2 as YSYEKL. After removal of 0 bases from V and 5 bases from J, the junction contained 5 bases not matched to a gene. The CDR3 totals 16 residues.

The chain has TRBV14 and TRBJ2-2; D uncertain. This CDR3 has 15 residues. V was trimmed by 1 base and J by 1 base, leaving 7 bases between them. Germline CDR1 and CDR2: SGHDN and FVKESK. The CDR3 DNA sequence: TGTGCCAGCAGCCAAGTCCCAGGGAACACCGGGGAGCTGTTTTTT. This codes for CASSQVPGNTGELFF.

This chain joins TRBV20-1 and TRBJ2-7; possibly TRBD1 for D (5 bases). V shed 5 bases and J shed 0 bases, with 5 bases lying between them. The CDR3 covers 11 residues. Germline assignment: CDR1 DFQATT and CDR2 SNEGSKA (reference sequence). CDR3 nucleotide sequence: TGCAGTGCTGACAGCTCCTACGAGCAGTACTTC. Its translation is CSADSSYEQYF.

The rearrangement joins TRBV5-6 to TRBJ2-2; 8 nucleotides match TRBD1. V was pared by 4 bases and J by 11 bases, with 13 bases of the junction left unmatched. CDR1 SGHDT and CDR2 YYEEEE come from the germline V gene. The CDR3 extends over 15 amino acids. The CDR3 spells CASSPDREVLEELFF. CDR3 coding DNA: TGTGCCAGCAGCCCGGACAGGGAGGTGTTGGAAGAGCTGTTTTTT.

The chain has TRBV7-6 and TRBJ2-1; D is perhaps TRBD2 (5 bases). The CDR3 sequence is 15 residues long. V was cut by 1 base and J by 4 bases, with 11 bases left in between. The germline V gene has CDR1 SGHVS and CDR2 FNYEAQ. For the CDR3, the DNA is TGTGCCAGCAGCTTAGACTTCGGGGATTACAATGAGCAGTTCTTC. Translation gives CASSLDFGDYNEQFF.

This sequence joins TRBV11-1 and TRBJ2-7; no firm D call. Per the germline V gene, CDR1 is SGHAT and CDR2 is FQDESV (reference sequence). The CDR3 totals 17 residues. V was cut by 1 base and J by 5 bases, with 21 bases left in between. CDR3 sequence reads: CASSLVSGILGPDEQYF. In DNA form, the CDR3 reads TGTGCCAGCAGCTTAGTTTCAGGAATTTTAGGCCCTGACGAGCAGTACTTC.

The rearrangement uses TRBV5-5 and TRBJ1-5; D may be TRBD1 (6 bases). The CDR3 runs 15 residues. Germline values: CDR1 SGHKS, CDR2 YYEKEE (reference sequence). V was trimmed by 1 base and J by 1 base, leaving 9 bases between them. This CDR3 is CASSLTTGSNQPQHF. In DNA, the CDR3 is TGTGCCAGCAGCTTGACGACAGGAAGCAATCAGCCCCAGCATTTT.

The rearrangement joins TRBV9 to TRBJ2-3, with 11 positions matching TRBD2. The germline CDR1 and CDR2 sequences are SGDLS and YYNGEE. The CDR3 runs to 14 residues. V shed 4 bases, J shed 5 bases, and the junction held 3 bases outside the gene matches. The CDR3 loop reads CASSFTSGRDTQYF. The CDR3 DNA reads TGTGCCAGCAGCTTCACTAGCGGGAGAGATACGCAGTATTTT.

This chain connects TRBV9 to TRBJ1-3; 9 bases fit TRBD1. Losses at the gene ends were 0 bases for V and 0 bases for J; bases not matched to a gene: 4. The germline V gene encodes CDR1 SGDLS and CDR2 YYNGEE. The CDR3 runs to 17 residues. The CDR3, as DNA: TGTGCCAGCAGCGTAGCTGGGACAGGGAACTCTGGAAACACCATATATTTT. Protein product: CASSVAGTGNSGNTIYF.

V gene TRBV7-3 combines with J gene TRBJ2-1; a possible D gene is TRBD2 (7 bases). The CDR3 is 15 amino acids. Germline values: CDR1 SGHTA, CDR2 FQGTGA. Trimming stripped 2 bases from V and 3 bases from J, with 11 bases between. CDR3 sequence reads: CASSLLGGHYNEQFF. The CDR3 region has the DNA TGTGCCAGCAGCTTATTGGGGGGGCACTACAATGAGCAGTTCTTC.

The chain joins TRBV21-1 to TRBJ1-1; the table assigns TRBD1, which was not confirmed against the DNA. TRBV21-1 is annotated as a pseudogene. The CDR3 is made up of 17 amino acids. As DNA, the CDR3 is TGTGCCAGCAGCGTACGACAGGGCACAAAGCTGAACACTGAAGCTTTCTTT. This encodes CASSVRQGTKLNTEAFF.

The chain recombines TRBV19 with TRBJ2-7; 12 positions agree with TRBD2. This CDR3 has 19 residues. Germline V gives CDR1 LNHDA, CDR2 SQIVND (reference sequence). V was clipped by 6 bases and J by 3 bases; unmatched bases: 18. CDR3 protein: CASRGAGETSGRSSYEQYF. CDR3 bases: TGTGCCAGTAGAGGGGCGGGGGAGACTAGCGGGAGAAGTAGCTACGAGCAGTACTTC. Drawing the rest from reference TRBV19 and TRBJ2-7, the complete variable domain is DGGITQSPKYLFRKEGQNVTLSCEQNLNHDAMYWYRQDPGQGLRLIYYSQIVNDFQKGDIAEGYSVSREKKESFPLTVTSAQKNPTAFYLCASRGAGETSGRSSYEQYFGPGTRLTVT.